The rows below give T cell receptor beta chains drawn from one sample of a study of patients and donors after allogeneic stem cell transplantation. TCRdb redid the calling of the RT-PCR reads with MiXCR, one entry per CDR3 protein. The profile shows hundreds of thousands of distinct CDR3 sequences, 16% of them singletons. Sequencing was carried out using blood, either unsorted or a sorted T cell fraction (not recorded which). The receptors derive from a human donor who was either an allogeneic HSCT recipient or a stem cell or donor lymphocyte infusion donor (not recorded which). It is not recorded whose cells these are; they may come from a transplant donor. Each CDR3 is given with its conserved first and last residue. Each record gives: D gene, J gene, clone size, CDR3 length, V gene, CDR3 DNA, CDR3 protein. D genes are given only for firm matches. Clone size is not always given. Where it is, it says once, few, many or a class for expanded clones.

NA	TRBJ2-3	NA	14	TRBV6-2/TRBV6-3	TGTGCCAGCAGTTACCGACCGTTCACAGATACGCAGTATTTT	CASSYRPFTDTQYF
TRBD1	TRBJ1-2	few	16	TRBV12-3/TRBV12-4	TGTGCCAGCAGTTTGGACAGGGTGGGATATAACTATGGCTACACCTTC	CASSLDRVGYNYGYTF
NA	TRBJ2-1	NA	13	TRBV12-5	TGTGCTAGTGCGGTTCCGGGGTACAATGAGCAGTTCTTC	CASAVPGYNEQFF
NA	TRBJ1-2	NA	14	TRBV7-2	TGTGCCAGCAGCCCCTGGGAGGGGATCTATGGCTACACCTTC	CASSPWEGIYGYTF
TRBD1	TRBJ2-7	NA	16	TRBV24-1	TGTGCCACCAGTGATCATGGACAGGCCAGCTCCTACGAGCAGTACTTC	CATSDHGQASSYEQYF
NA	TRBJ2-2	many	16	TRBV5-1	TGCGCCAGCAGCGGAGGGACAAGGATGAACACCGGGGAGCTGTTTTTT	CASSGGTRMNTGELFF
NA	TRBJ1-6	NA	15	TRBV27	TGTGCCAGCAGCCCCTTGATCCTCGTTGATTCACCCCTCCACTTT	CASSPLILVDSPLHF
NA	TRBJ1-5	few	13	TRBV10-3	TGTGCCATCAGTGCGATTTTCAATCAGCCCCAGCATTTT	CAISAIFNQPQHF
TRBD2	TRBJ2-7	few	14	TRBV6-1	TGTGCCGTAAGCCGAGCGGGGGCATCCTACGAGCAGTACTTC	CAVSRAGASYEQYF
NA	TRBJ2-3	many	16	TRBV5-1	TGCGCCAGCAGCTTGGAAGGCAGGCATGCAACAGATACGCAGTATTTT	CASSLEGRHATDTQYF
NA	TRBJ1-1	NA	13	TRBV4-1	TGCGCCAGCAGCCAGCTAGCGGGTACTGAAGCTTTCTTT	CASSQLAGTEAFF